Here is one TCR beta chain with its context. Its antigen is undetermined. This entry belongs to a study of T cell repertoires in cytomegalovirus infection. The wider study: Recently described HLA-C-restricted plus well-studied HLA-B-restricted CMV epitopes were used. Carrying CMV and the relevant HLA type showed in public TCR beta signatures. Study-level findings and limits: The study found HLA-C-restricted CMV-specific TCR beta clonotypes dominating the ex vivo response.

Per germline, CDR1 KGHSH and CDR2 LQKENI. J gave up 0 bases and V 5 bases, and 19 bases lay outside the gene matches. The CDR3 is 21 amino acids. TCRdb reanalysed the reads using MiXCR and keeps one entry per CDR3 protein. The sample includes approximately 350,000 distinct CDR3 sequences, about 35% of them seen just once. Sequenced material: cultured PBMCs, taken from culture after CMV antigen stimulation. The receptor was derived from a human donor in good health (CMV status not recorded). Some clones in this sample may be carry-over from other donors' samples. The chain is built from TRBV18 and TRBJ1-5; 10 nucleotides line up with TRBD1. The DNA for the CDR3 is TGTGCCAGCTCATCCGGGACAGGGGACACCACCTTGAATTATAGCAATCAGCCCCAGCATTTT. This codes for CASSSGTGDTTLNYSNQPQHF.